Each of the 25 T cell receptor beta chains below was sequenced from the same sample in a study of blood T cells in healthy people across ages. Together with a sample-barcoded 5' primer, a J-beta primer mix was included in a second PCR lasting about 7 to 12 cycles. From the 5' RACE reads, TCRdb called clonotypes with MiXCR, one entry per CDR3 protein. The sample lists fewer than 800,000 distinct CDR3 sequences, approximately 21% occurring once. Sequenced sample: blood. These receptors were taken from a man between 65 and 85 years old in good health.

The rearrangement uses TRBV2 and TRBJ2-1; the match to TRBD1 covers 8 bases. This CDR3 region has 14 residues. Trimming cost V 8 bases and J 6 bases; bases outside gene matches: 9. CDR1 SNHLY and CDR2 FYNNEI come from the germline V gene. The CDR3 loop reads CASEGDRLTNEQFF. CDR3 DNA sequence: TGTGCCAGCGAAGGGGACAGGTTAACCAATGAGCAGTTCTTC.

This clonotype was observed many times. This chain uses TRBV7-2 with TRBJ2-4; 8 bases map to TRBD1. The length of the CDR3 is 16 residues. The trim removed 5 bases at V and 4 bases at J, leaving 10 bases unmatched. Germline assignment: CDR1 SGHTA and CDR2 FQGNSA. The CDR3 DNA sequence: TGTGCCAGCAGCCCACGGACAGGGAGGCGAAAAAACATTCAGTACTTC. Translated, it gives CASSPRTGRRKNIQYF.

The chain combines TRBV18 with TRBJ1-5, with 7 bases fitting TRBD1. The CDR3 extends over 16 amino acids. Trimming took 5 bases from V and 4 from J; bases not matched to a gene: 11. The germline V gene encodes CDR1 KGHSH and CDR2 LQKENI. As DNA, the CDR3 is TGTGCCAGCTCATCGACGACAGGGACGGGGAATCAGCCCCAGCATTTT. This sequence encodes CASSSTTGTGNQPQHF.

This clonotype was counted ten times or more. A read error may produce the germline difference seen at one junction end. The chain employs TRBV5-4 and TRBJ1-2, with D tentatively TRBD1 (5 bases). Germline CDR1 reads SGHNT; CDR2 reads YYREEE (reference sequence). The CDR3 extends over 13 amino acids. CDR3 residues: CASSSGTPRGYTF. The CDR3 DNA follows: TGTGCTAGCAGCTCCGGGACCCCGAGGGGCTACACCTTC.

The V and J genes are TRBV7-3 and TRBJ2-3, with 12 bases lining up with TRBD2. V dropped 4 bases and J dropped 2; count of bases not matched to a gene: 4. CDR3 length: 16 residues. Germline CDR1 is SGHTA and CDR2 is FQGTGA. CDR3 sequence (DNA): TGTGCCAGCAGCTCCGGGACTAGCGGGCCCACAGATACGCAGTATTTT. Encoded protein: CASSSGTSGPTDTQYF.

This clonotype was seen a handful of times. V gene TRBV20-1 combines with J gene TRBJ2-1; 10 bases fit TRBD2. Trimming removed 2 bases from V and 6 bases from J; junction bases left unmatched: 1. This CDR3 has 13 residues. Germline-derived CDR1 and CDR2 are DFQATT and SNEGSKA (reference sequence). CDR3 amino acids: CSARSSGSNEQFF. CDR3 coding DNA: TGCAGTGCTAGATCTAGCGGGAGCAATGAGCAGTTCTTC.

This clonotype was counted a single time. This CDR3 is CASNPFLGDTQYF. In DNA form, the CDR3 reads TGTGCCAGCAATCCCTTTCTAGGAGATACGCAGTATTTT. V usage is TRBV12-3 or TRBV12-4 and J usage is TRBJ2-3; no clear D gene. The V end was cut by 7 bases, the J end by 5 bases, with 13 bases between. The CDR3 consists of 13 residues.

This clonotype was observed a few times. The chain couples TRBV5-1 to TRBJ1-2; D perhaps matches TRBD1 (6 bases). CDR1 SGHRS and CDR2 YFSETQ come from the germline V gene. This CDR3 has 15 residues. V lost 0 bases and J 8 bases, leaving 17 bases between the germline ends. The CDR3 is CASSLVQGSMVGYTF. The CDR3 region has the DNA TGCGCCAGCAGCTTGGTACAGGGCTCTATGGTCGGCTACACCTTC.

The rearrangement uses TRBV15 and TRBJ2-5, with D unclear. CDR3 length: 14 residues. From germline, CDR1 is LNHNV and CDR2 YYDKDF (reference sequence). The V gene lost 0 bases and the J gene lost 5 bases, with 10 bases spanning the gap. CDR3 nucleotide sequence: TGTGCCACCAGCAGAGATTACCCTGTGGAGACCCAGTACTTC. Translated, it gives CATSRDYPVETQYF.

This clonotype appeared a few times. The rearrangement uses TRBV20-1 and TRBJ2-2, with TRBD2 matching over 15 bases. CDR1 DFQATT and CDR2 SNEGSKA come from the germline V gene (reference sequence). V lost 3 bases and J lost 2; bases outside the gene matches: 7. This CDR3 spans 18 amino acids. This chain's CDR3 is CSARPGLAGGSNTGELFF. The CDR3 nucleotides read TGCAGTGCTAGGCCGGGACTAGCGGGAGGTTCTAACACCGGGGAGCTGTTTTTT.

This clonotype showed up many times. V usage is TRBV18 and J usage is TRBJ2-5; TRBD1 matches at 12 bases. Germline trimming cut 2 bases from V and 5 bases from J; bases unmatched to any gene: 6. Germline V gives CDR1 KGHSH, CDR2 LQKENI. The CDR3 is made up of 16 amino acids. CDR3 sequence (DNA): TGTGCCAGCTCACCATTCGGGACAGGGGGCCAGGAGACCCAGTACTTC. Protein product: CASSPFGTGGQETQYF.

This clonotype occurred a few times. The rearrangement links TRBV29-1 to TRBJ2-5; TRBD2 might be the D (6 bases). The CDR3 is 12 amino acids. CDR1 and CDR2 (germline): SQVTM, ANQGSEA. The ends were cut back, 7 bases at V and 0 bases at J, with 9 bases in the middle. The CDR3 sequence is CSGLADQETQYF. CDR3 bases: TGCAGCGGGTTAGCGGACCAAGAGACCCAGTACTTC.

This clonotype was observed a few times. The chain joins TRBV24-1 to TRBJ2-1; the D is unclear. V lost 3 bases and J lost 8, with 19 bases in between. CDR1 and CDR2 (germline): KGHDR, SFDVKD. The CDR3 is 16 amino acids. CDR3 region: CATSDPTDPGRDEQFF. The DNA for the CDR3 is TGTGCCACCAGTGATCCTACAGACCCCGGCCGGGATGAGCAGTTCTTC.

The chain joins TRBV29-1 to TRBJ1-5; 7 bases are shared with TRBD1. V was pared by 7 bases and J by 0 bases, with 9 bases of the junction left unmatched. Germline assignment: CDR1 SQVTM and CDR2 ANQGSEA. This CDR3 has 15 residues. The CDR3 DNA follows: TGCAGCGCACGGGACAGTGGCGATAGCAATCAGCCCCAGCATTTT. Protein: CSARDSGDSNQPQHF.

Only a few counts were recorded for this clonotype. CDR3: CASSPHLTSGSYQETQYF. The DNA of the CDR3 is TGTGCCAGCAGCCCGCATCTTACTAGCGGGAGCTACCAAGAGACCCAGTACTTC. The chain uses TRBV5-6 and TRBJ2-5; 11 bases align to TRBD2. The CDR3 has 18 amino acids. Germline V gene data show CDR1 as SGHDT and CDR2 as YYEEEE. V shed 4 bases, J shed 0 bases, and the junction held 11 bases outside the gene matches.

This clonotype turned up a few times. Germline is not matched at one junction end, which may reflect a read error. This chain uses TRBV12-3 or TRBV12-4 with TRBJ2-2, with 11 bases identical to TRBD1. The CDR3 has 15 residues. In DNA form, the CDR3 reads TGTGTCAGCACCCGGACAGGGGGCGGTACCGGGGAGCTGTTTTTT. Translating gives CVSTRTGGGTGELFF.

This clonotype appeared many times. The V gene is TRBV7-6, the J gene TRBJ2-1; D is ambiguous. Germline V gene data show CDR1 as SGHVS and CDR2 as FNYEAQ. This CDR3 comprises 12 residues. Between the trimmed V and J ends, which lost 0 bases and 5 bases, there was a span of 2 bases. The chain's CDR3 is CASSLANNEQFF. CDR3 in DNA: TGTGCCAGCAGCTTAGCCAACAATGAGCAGTTCTTC.

This clonotype was counted only a few times. The CDR3 is CASTGLANNEQFF. The CDR3 DNA is TGTGCCAGCACGGGACTAGCGAACAATGAGCAGTTCTTC. The chain recombines TRBV2 with TRBJ2-5, with 10 bases matching TRBD2. The end of the DNA aligns better with TRBJ2-1, so the J call may be wrong. The CDR3 is 13 amino acids. Germline V CDR1 and CDR2: SNHLY, FYNNEI.

This clonotype was counted only a few times. The CDR3 DNA sequence: TGCAGCGTTGAATCTGGGGGGGACACCATATATTTT. This gives the protein CSVESGGDTIYF. The V call is TRBV29-1, the J call TRBJ1-3, with D perhaps matching TRBD1 (5 bases). CDR3 length: 12 amino acids. Germline lookup yields CDR1 SQVTM and CDR2 ANQGSEA. V shed 2 bases and J shed 8 bases, with 10 bases lying between them. Together with reference TRBV29-1 and TRBJ1-3, the CDR3 gives the full variable domain: SAVISQKPSRDICQRGTSLTIQCQVDSQVTMMFWYRQQPGQSLTLIATANQGSEATYESGFVIDKFPISRPNLTFSTLTVSNMSPEDSSIYLCSVESGGDTIYFGEGSWLTVV.

This clonotype was seen a handful of times. The chain is built from TRBV4-1 and TRBJ2-5, with 13 nucleotides matching TRBD2. The assigned J gene may be wrong: the sequence end matches TRBJ2-7 better. This CDR3 has 18 residues. CDR1 and CDR2 (germline): MGHRA, YSYEKL. In nucleotides, the CDR3 is TGCGCCAGCAGCCAAGGCCTATCCGGGACTAGCGGGGCCTACGAGCAGTACTTC. As protein: CASSQGLSGTSGAYEQYF.

This chain connects TRBV12-3 or TRBV12-4 to TRBJ1-2, with a weak D call TRBD1 (5 bases). The CDR3 sequence is 13 residues long. Trimming took 3 bases from V and 7 from J, leaving 12 bases between them. DNA for the CDR3: TGTGCCAGCAGTTTCCCCTCAGGGTCTGGCTACACCTTC. It is translated as CASSFPSGSGYTF.

The chain links TRBV19 to TRBJ2-2, with D perhaps matching TRBD2 (6 bases). V lost 3 bases and J lost 4, with 9 bases in between. Germline values: CDR1 LNHDA, CDR2 SQIVND (reference sequence). The CDR3 length is 14 residues. In DNA form, the CDR3 reads TGTGCCAGTAGTATGCGGGAACTCACCGGGGAGCTGTTTTTT. Its protein is CASSMRELTGELFF. The complete variable domain, with remaining parts taken from reference TRBV19 and TRBJ2-2, reads DGGITQSPKYLFRKEGQNVTLSCEQNLNHDAMYWYRQDPGQGLRLIYYSQIVNDFQKGDIAEGYSVSREKKESFPLTVTSAQKNPTAFYLCASSMRELTGELFFGEGSRLTVL.

The V call is TRBV6-6, the J call TRBJ2-3; no reliable D call. This CDR3 has 15 residues. Germline loops: CDR1 MNHNY, CDR2 SVGAGI (reference sequence). The V end lost 2 bases, the J end lost 1 base, and 10 bases lay between the germline ends. The CDR3 coding sequence is TGTGCCAGCAGTTACAAGAGACCTGGCACAGATACGCAGTATTTT. It yields the protein CASSYKRPGTDTQYF.

V usage is TRBV4-1 and J usage is TRBJ2-4; D perhaps matches TRBD1 (5 bases). Germline V gene sequence: CDR1 MGHRA, CDR2 YSYEKL. V lost 2 bases, J lost 1 base, and 12 bases lay in between. The CDR3 runs 16 residues. The CDR3 nucleotides read TGCGCCAGCAGCCAACCTGGGGCCGTTGCCAAAAACATTCAGTACTTC. Amino acids: CASSQPGAVAKNIQYF.

The chain is built from TRBV7-2 and TRBJ2-5; D remains unclear. Trimming took off 5 bases at V and 2 bases at J, with 12 bases between the two ends. CDR1 is SGHTA, CDR2 FQGNSA, per germline. The CDR3 covers 14 residues. CDR3 sequence: CASSLDLGQETQYF. CDR3 bases: TGTGCCAGCAGCCTAGACTTGGGGCAAGAGACCCAGTACTTC. Drawing the rest from reference TRBV7-2 and TRBJ2-5, the complete variable domain is GAGVSQSPSNKVTEKGKDVELRCDPISGHTALYWYRQSLGQGLEFLIYFQGNSAPDKSGLPSDRFSAERTGGSVSTLTIQRTQQEDSAVYLCASSLDLGQETQYFGPGTRLLVL.